This paragraph covers one T cell receptor (beta chain) sequence. Its antigen is currently unknown. In corrective heart surgery, resections were taken, and these provided the thymus tissue. The data were obtained in a study of human thymus T cells. Here immunoSEQ multiplex PCR was the method, and the copy in TCRdb shows in-frame clones only, minus some. The sample holds some 130,000 clones, just under 95% seen once. Whole-study findings and limits: A high degree of thymic repertoire overlap among unrelated individuals was reported in related research.

This TCR came from a boy younger than two with a congenital heart defect but otherwise immunologically healthy. The sample comprised thymus tissue.

In nucleotides, the CDR3 is TGTGCCAGCACCTCCCGGGGAGGCACTGAAGCTTTCTTT. Its translation: CASTSRGGTEAFF. This chain uses TRBV6-5 with TRBJ1-1; D not resolved. CDR1 is MNHEY and CDR2 is SVGAGI in the germline V gene. This CDR3 spans 13 amino acids. V dropped 7 bases and J dropped 4 bases, with 13 bases sitting between them.